These 15 T cell receptor beta chains were sequenced from one sample in a study of blood T cell repertoires in COVID-19. TCRdb keeps only in-frame clones here, not all; method: immunoSEQ multiplex PCR. The table includes approximately 80,000 clones, around 90% detected once. What was sequenced was peripheral blood. These receptors were obtained from a human donor in a cohort sampled during active COVID-19.

The chain is built from TRBV14 and TRBJ2-5; D is possibly TRBD1 (5 bases). This CDR3 spans 15 amino acids. V was pared by 0 bases and J by 10 bases, with 18 bases between. CDR1 is SGHDN, CDR2 FVKESK, per germline. The CDR3 bases are TGTGCCAGCAGCCAAGATAAGGGGCTTCAAGTTAGCCAGTACTTC. It codes for CASSQDKGLQVSQYF.

J is TRBJ1-1 and V is TRBV7-8, with D hard to call. The V end was cut by 6 bases, the J end by 8 bases, with 22 bases between. The CDR3 length is 15 residues. Germline V gene lookup returns CDR1 SGHVS and CDR2 FQNEAQ. The CDR3 DNA sequence: TGTGCCAGCAGGTCGGCCGGGTCACTGGCCGGCGAAGCTTTCTTT. Translating gives CASRSAGSLAGEAFF. Drawing the rest from reference TRBV7-8 and TRBJ1-1, the complete variable domain is GAGVSQSPRYKVAKRGQDVALRCDPISGHVSLFWYQQALGQGPEFLTYFQNEAQLDKSGLPSDRFFAERPEGSVSTLKIQRTQQEDSAVYLCASRSAGSLAGEAFFGQGTRLTVV.

V is TRBV3-1 (or the pseudogene TRBV3-2) and J is TRBJ2-7, with 13 bases fitting TRBD2. Germline V lookup: CDR1 LGHDT, CDR2 YNNKEL (reference sequence). This CDR3 is 16 amino acids long. V shed 0 bases and J 3 bases; nucleotides not matched to a gene: 2. The CDR3 loop reads CASSQDRLAGGYEQYF. The CDR3 nucleotides are TGTGCCAGCAGCCAAGATCGACTAGCGGGGGGCTACGAGCAGTACTTC.

The gene calls are TRBV7-2 and TRBJ2-5; no reliable D call. With 1 base removed from V and 4 bases from J, the gap between germline ends came to 10 bases. CDR3 length: 14 residues. Germline CDR1 SGHTA, CDR2 FQGNSA. The CDR3 region has the DNA TGTGCCAGCAGCTTAGACGGAGTTCGAGAGACCCAGTACTTC. Protein: CASSLDGVRETQYF. The whole variable domain, filled in from reference TRBV7-2 and TRBJ2-5, reads GAGVSQSPSNKVTEKGKDVELRCDPISGHTALYWYRQSLGQGLEFLIYFQGNSAPDKSGLPSDRFSAERTGGSVSTLTIQRTQQEDSAVYLCASSLDGVRETQYFGPGTRLLVL.

The count of this clone is one. This sequence joins TRBV27 and TRBJ2-7; 13 bases agree with TRBD2. This CDR3 is 20 amino acids long. Trimming cost V 0 bases and J 0 bases; bases outside gene matches: 11. The germline gives CDR1 MNHEY, CDR2 SMNVEV (reference sequence). The CDR3 here is CASSLSVTSGRSLRSYEQYF. For the CDR3, the DNA is TGTGCCAGCAGTTTATCGGTGACTAGCGGGAGGTCCCTACGCTCCTACGAGCAGTACTTC.

The chain combines TRBV24-1 with TRBJ2-1, with 8 bases that match TRBD2. This CDR3 comprises 13 residues. Germline trimming cut 10 bases from V and 9 bases from J; bases unmatched to any gene: 10. The germline CDR1 and CDR2 sequences are KGHDR and SFDVKD. CDR3 protein: CATPAGEAGEQFF. CDR3 DNA: TGTGCCACACCAGCGGGAGAAGCGGGTGAGCAGTTCTTC.

This sequence joins TRBV3-1 (or the pseudogene TRBV3-2) and TRBJ2-1, with 8 bases that match TRBD2. The CDR3 consists of 15 residues. Germline assignment: CDR1 LGHDT and CDR2 YNNKEL (reference sequence). V shed 2 bases, J shed 2 bases, and the junction held 2 bases outside the gene matches. CDR3 residues: CASSQTSGTYNEQFF. The CDR3 region has the DNA TGTGCCAGCAGCCAAACTAGCGGAACCTACAATGAGCAGTTCTTC.

V and J are TRBV30 and TRBJ2-3; D uncertain. The CDR3 is made up of 14 amino acids. In germline, CDR1 is GTSNPN, CDR2 SVGIG (reference sequence). Trimming pared 3 bases from V and 2 bases from J, leaving 12 bases between. The CDR3 bases are TGTGCCTGGAGCCCCTCCCAGAACACAGATACGCAGTATTTT. Translated, it gives CAWSPSQNTDTQYF.

The chain couples TRBV6-6 to TRBJ2-7; D unresolved. Germline V lookup: CDR1 MNHNY, CDR2 SVGAGI (reference sequence). V lost 7 bases, J lost 2 bases, and 12 bases lay in between. This CDR3 spans 13 amino acids. CDR3 nucleotide sequence: TGTGCCAGCACCAAAACTAACACCTACGAGCAGTACTTC. This encodes CASTKTNTYEQYF.

This chain uses TRBV7-9 with TRBJ1-5, with 8 bases identical to TRBD1. This CDR3 is 16 amino acids long. Per germline, CDR1 SEHNR and CDR2 FQNEAQ (reference sequence). Trimming removed 4 bases from V and 6 bases from J; junction bases left unmatched: 11. Written as DNA, the CDR3 is TGTGCCAGCAGCTCCTCAGGGGGCGGAGGTGGTCAGCCCCAGCATTTT. This encodes CASSSSGGGGGQPQHF.

The chain recombines TRBV28 with TRBJ1-5; D gene uncertain. The CDR3 spans 14 residues. Trimming took 6 bases from V and 1 from J, leaving 10 bases between them. In germline, CDR1 is MDHEN, CDR2 SYDVKM. The chain's CDR3 is CASSYPRSNQPQHF. CDR3 DNA sequence: TGTGCCAGCAGCTATCCCCGGAGCAATCAGCCCCAGCATTTT. Variable domain in full (rest from reference TRBV28 and TRBJ1-5): DVKVTQSSRYLVKRTGEKVFLECVQDMDHENMFWYRQDPGLGLRLIYFSYDVKMKEKGDIPEGYSVSREKKERFSLILESASTNQTSMYLCASSYPRSNQPQHFGDGTRLSIL.

The V gene is TRBV5-8, the J gene TRBJ2-3; TRBD2 might be the D (6 bases). CDR3 length equals 13 residues. The germline V and J ends were trimmed by 4 bases and 8 bases, with 14 bases remaining between them. The germline V gene has CDR1 SGHTS and CDR2 YDEGEE. The CDR3 coding sequence is TGTGCCAGCAGCCTGTACGGGCGGGGTACGCAGTATTTT. Protein: CASSLYGRGTQYF.

The V call is TRBV5-4, the J call TRBJ2-7; 10 bases line up with TRBD2. The length of the CDR3 is 15 residues. Looked up from germline, CDR1 is SGHNT and CDR2 is YYREEE (reference sequence). V dropped 1 base and J dropped 2; count of bases not matched to a gene: 3. CDR3 bases: TGTGCCAGCAGCTTGAAAACTAGCGGGGCCTACGAGCAGTACTTC. It yields the protein CASSLKTSGAYEQYF.

A few counts support this clone. As DNA, the CDR3 is TGTGCCAGCAGCGGGACAGGGAAGAATGAAAAACTGTTTTTT. Residues: CASSGTGKNEKLFF. The rearrangement uses TRBV5-5 and TRBJ1-4, with 9 bases matching TRBD1. This CDR3 is built from 14 residues. The V gene's germline CDR1 is SGHKS and CDR2 YYEKEE (reference sequence). Germline trimming cut 4 bases from V and 5 bases from J; bases unmatched to any gene: 3.

The chain joins TRBV5-4 to TRBJ2-7; 7 bases fit TRBD2. The CDR3 is made up of 15 amino acids. Germline V CDR1 and CDR2: SGHNT, YYREEE (reference sequence). With 5 bases clipped from V and 0 bases from J, the junction kept 8 bases outside the gene matches. CDR3 protein: CASSPGTTISYEQYF. In DNA, the CDR3 is TGTGCCAGCAGTCCCGGGACTACTATCTCCTACGAGCAGTACTTC.